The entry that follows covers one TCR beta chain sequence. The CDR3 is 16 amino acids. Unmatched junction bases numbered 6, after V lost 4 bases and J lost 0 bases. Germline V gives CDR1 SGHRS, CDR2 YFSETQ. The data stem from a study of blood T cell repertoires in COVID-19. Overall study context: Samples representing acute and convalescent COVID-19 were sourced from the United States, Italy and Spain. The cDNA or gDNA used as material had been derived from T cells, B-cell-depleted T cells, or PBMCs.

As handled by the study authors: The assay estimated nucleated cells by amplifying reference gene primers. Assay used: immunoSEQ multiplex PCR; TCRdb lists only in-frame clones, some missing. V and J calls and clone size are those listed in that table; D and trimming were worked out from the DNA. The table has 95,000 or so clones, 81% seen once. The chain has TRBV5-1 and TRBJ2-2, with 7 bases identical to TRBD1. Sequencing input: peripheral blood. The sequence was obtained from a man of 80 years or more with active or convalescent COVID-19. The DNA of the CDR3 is TGCGCCAGCAGCCCGGGACAGCCGGCGAACACCGGGGAGCTGTTTTTT. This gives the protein CASSPGQPANTGELFF. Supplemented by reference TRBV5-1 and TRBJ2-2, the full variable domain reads KAGVTQTPRYLIKTRGQQVTLSCSPISGHRSVSWYQQTPGQGLQFLFEYFSETQRNKGNFPGRFSGRQFSNSRSEMNVSTLELGDSALYLCASSPGQPANTGELFFGEGSRLTVL.